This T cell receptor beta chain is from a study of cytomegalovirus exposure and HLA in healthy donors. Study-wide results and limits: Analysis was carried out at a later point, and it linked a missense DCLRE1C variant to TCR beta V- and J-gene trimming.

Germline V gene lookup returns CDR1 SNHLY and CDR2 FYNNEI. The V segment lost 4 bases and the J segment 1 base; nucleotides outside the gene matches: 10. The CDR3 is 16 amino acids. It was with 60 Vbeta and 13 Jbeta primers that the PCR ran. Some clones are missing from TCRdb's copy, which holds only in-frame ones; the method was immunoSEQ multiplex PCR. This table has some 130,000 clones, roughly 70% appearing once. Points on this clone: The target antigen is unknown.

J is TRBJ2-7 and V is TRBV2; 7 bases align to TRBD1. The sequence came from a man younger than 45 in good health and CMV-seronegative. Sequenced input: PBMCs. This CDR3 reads CASSGQGRTSSYEQYF. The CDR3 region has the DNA TGTGCCAGCAGTGGACAGGGAAGGACATCATCCTACGAGCAGTACTTC.